Listed below are T cell receptor beta chains from one sample, sequenced in a study of cytomegalovirus exposure and HLA in healthy donors. Generated by immunoSEQ multiplex PCR, the TCRdb table keeps only in-frame clones and is missing some. The data contain about 180,000 clones, 65% to 80% of them seen just once; the ten biggest clones take up about 2.5%. The sample taken for sequencing was PBMCs. All receptors come from a woman aged 30 to 39 in good health and CMV-seropositive. CDR3s include the opening cysteine and the closing phenylalanine or tryptophan. The order of the fields is D gene, V gene, J gene, CDR3 length, CDR3 protein. D genes are given only for firm matches.

>.|TRBV18|TRBJ1-6|14
CASSPAANNSPLHF
>.|TRBV9|TRBJ1-2|19
CASSAFDPLPRRSSYGYTF
>.|TRBV5-1|.|13
CASSIALTYEQYF
>TRBD2|TRBV25-1|TRBJ2-3|16
CASSEYSGGNADTQYF
>TRBD2|TRBV4-3|TRBJ2-3|15
CASSQGRGGTDTQYF
>.|TRBV27|TRBJ2-7|13
CASIGRESYEQYF
>.|TRBV15|TRBJ1-5|16
CATSREQPYSNQPQHF
>TRBD1|TRBV2|TRBJ1-6|14
CASRLGQGNSPLHF
>.|TRBV29-1|TRBJ1-3|13
CSVRGGSGNTIYF
>.|TRBV27|TRBJ1-4|13
CASPSEGNEKLFF
>.|TRBV5-6|TRBJ1-2|13
CASSQDSNYGYTF
>TRBD2|TRBV29-1|TRBJ2-7|13
CSSRTSGGGEQYF
>TRBD1|TRBV7-2|TRBJ2-6|13
CASSLRGQIVLTF
>.|TRBV11-2|TRBJ2-7|11
CASSPGDEQYF
>.|TRBV27|TRBJ2-5|15
CASSSPGTGEETQYF